A single sample gave rise to the 18 T cell receptor beta chains below, sequenced in a study of cytomegalovirus exposure and HLA in healthy donors. Generated by immunoSEQ multiplex PCR, the TCRdb table keeps only in-frame clones and is missing some. This table holds hundreds of thousands of clones, around 86% found once. The sample was PBMCs. The receptors were gathered from a woman between 18 and 30 years old in good health and CMV-seronegative.

The J gene is TRBJ1-1, the V gene TRBV28; D gene unclear. V shed 6 bases and J shed 11 bases, with 19 bases lying between them. Germline CDR1 MDHEN, CDR2 SYDVKM. The CDR3 length is 13 residues. CDR3 sequence: CASSTTNPPGAFF. CDR3 sequence (DNA): TGTGCCAGCAGCACCACAAACCCCCCTGGCGCTTTCTTT.

This clone was observed a single time. V is TRBV2 and J is TRBJ2-2; perhaps TRBD2 as D (6 bases). The V end was cut by 1 base, the J end by 0 bases, with 12 bases between. CDR3 length: 17 amino acids. CDR1 is SNHLY, CDR2 FYNNEI, per germline. The CDR3 reads CASSEGGLSANTGELFF. CDR3 coding DNA: TGTGCCAGCAGTGAAGGGGGACTTTCCGCGAACACCGGGGAGCTGTTTTTT.

The chain uses TRBV27 and TRBJ2-7; 8 bases match TRBD2. The V and J ends lost 3 bases and 3 bases, in that order; junction bases with no gene match: 10. The length of the CDR3 is 16 residues. Germline CDR1 MNHEY, CDR2 SMNVEV (reference sequence). DNA for the CDR3: TGTGCCAGCAGTTTGGGAGTAGCGGGGCCACTCTACGAGCAGTACTTC. Protein product: CASSLGVAGPLYEQYF.

The chain is built from TRBV10-3 and TRBJ2-7, with 11 bases identical to TRBD1. Germline V gene sequence: CDR1 ENHRY, CDR2 SYGVKD. The trim removed 4 bases at V and 6 bases at J, leaving 5 bases unmatched. The CDR3 spans 14 residues. The CDR3, as DNA: TGTGCCATCAGTGGGGACAGGGGGTCGGTCGAGCAGTACTTC. This sequence encodes CAISGDRGSVEQYF.

The chain uses TRBV30 and TRBJ1-4; D is possibly TRBD1 (5 bases). Germline CDR1 reads GTSNPN; CDR2 reads SVGIG (reference sequence). Deletions cut 0 bases from V and 7 bases from J, with 15 bases between. This CDR3 region has 15 residues. The CDR3 region is CAWSVMGQGSEKLFF. CDR3 coding DNA: TGTGCCTGGAGTGTAATGGGGCAGGGAAGTGAAAAACTGTTTTTT.

V usage is TRBV28 and J usage is TRBJ1-2; 8 nucleotides align to TRBD1. Germline lookup yields CDR1 MDHEN and CDR2 SYDVKM. Trimming removed 3 bases from V and 4 bases from J; junction bases left unmatched: 4. This CDR3 spans 14 amino acids. The DNA of the CDR3 is TGTGCCAGCAGTTTCACCGGGACAGGCTATGGCTACACCTTC. Translated, it gives CASSFTGTGYGYTF.

The chain recombines TRBV11-2 with TRBJ2-7, with 10 bases identical to TRBD1. This CDR3 spans 16 amino acids. The V gene end was trimmed by 4 bases and the J gene end by 2 bases; junction bases not matched to a gene: 8. The V gene's germline CDR1 is SGHAT and CDR2 FQNNGV. CDR3 sequence reads: CASSSSGTGAPYEQYF. CDR3 bases: TGTGCCAGCAGCTCGTCCGGGACAGGGGCCCCCTACGAGCAGTACTTC.

The genes are TRBV29-1 and TRBJ2-7, with 11 bases identical to TRBD2. The V gene end was trimmed by 6 bases and the J gene end by 2 bases; junction bases not matched to a gene: 12. Germline values: CDR1 SQVTM, CDR2 ANQGSEA. CDR3 length equals 16 residues. The DNA of the CDR3 is TGCAGCGTAGGAAAGTCGGGACTAGCGGAAACCTACGAGCAGTACTTC. It encodes CSVGKSGLAETYEQYF.

This clone has a handful of counts. The CDR3 DNA reads as TGTGCCAGCAGTTTTCTCATGGACAGGGGTCCCGGAATTGAAGCTTTCTTT. It encodes CASSFLMDRGPGIEAFF. V is TRBV28 and J is TRBJ1-1; 9 nucleotides align to TRBD1. Germline values: CDR1 MDHEN, CDR2 SYDVKM. V was pared by 3 bases and J by 7 bases, with 15 bases of the junction left unmatched. The CDR3 length is 17 residues.

CDR3 amino acids: CASSLEGRDEKLFF. The CDR3 DNA reads TGCGCCAGCAGCTTGGAAGGGAGGGATGAAAAACTGTTTTTT. V and J are TRBV5-1 and TRBJ1-4; D not resolved. The ends were cut back, 0 bases at V and 6 bases at J, with 9 bases in the middle. CDR1 is SGHRS and CDR2 is YFSETQ in the germline V gene. The CDR3 is made up of 14 amino acids.

The chain links TRBV28 to TRBJ2-1; TRBD2 matches at 8 bases. V was clipped by 5 bases and J by 6 bases; unmatched bases: 12. The CDR3 has 16 residues. CDR1 is MDHEN and CDR2 is SYDVKM in the germline V gene. CDR3 sequence reads: CASSPPGTRSSNEQFF. In nucleotides, the CDR3 is TGTGCCAGCAGTCCGCCCGGGACTAGATCATCCAATGAGCAGTTCTTC.

Ten or more counts support this clone. Distinct nucleotide sequences in the sample also encode this CDR3. This chain links TRBV7-9 with TRBJ1-2; 7 positions agree with TRBD1. There are 13 residues in the CDR3. Losses at the gene ends were 5 bases for V and 6 bases for J; bases not matched to a gene: 6. Germline loops: CDR1 SEHNR, CDR2 FQNEAQ (reference sequence). The CDR3 loop is CASSANRGDGYTF. The CDR3 DNA follows: TGTGCCAGCAGCGCAAACAGGGGCGATGGCTACACCTTC.

The rearrangement uses TRBV4-1 and TRBJ2-7; perhaps TRBD1 as D (5 bases). With 3 bases removed from V and 0 bases from J, the gap between germline ends came to 12 bases. The CDR3 spans 15 residues. Germline CDR1 MGHRA, CDR2 YSYEKL. This chain's CDR3 is CASSHSQASSYEQYF. The CDR3 coding sequence is TGCGCCAGCAGCCACTCACAGGCTTCCTCCTACGAGCAGTACTTC.

The CDR3 DNA reads as TGTGCCTGGAGTGGGGAGGAGGGCGAGCAGTACTTC. Amino acids: CAWSGEEGEQYF. The chain carries TRBV30 and TRBJ2-7; D is perhaps TRBD2 (6 bases). The germline V gene has CDR1 GTSNPN and CDR2 SVGIG (reference sequence). Trimming took off 1 base at V and 6 bases at J, with 10 bases between the two ends. The CDR3 loop spans 12 amino acids.

J is TRBJ1-2 and V is TRBV7-9; D is unclear. The V gene's germline CDR1 is SEHNR and CDR2 FQNEAQ (reference sequence). Trimming took off 1 base at V and 9 bases at J, with 12 bases between the two ends. The CDR3 is made up of 13 amino acids. DNA of the CDR3: TGTGCCAGCAGCTTAGGCGCGGTTGTAAGCTACACCTTC. It specifies CASSLGAVVSYTF.

The chain employs TRBV7-6 and TRBJ1-3; unclear D gene. This CDR3 spans 16 amino acids. CDR1 and CDR2 from the germline V gene are SGHVS and FNYEAQ. Trimming removed 1 base at V and 6 bases at J, with 16 bases between. The CDR3 sequence: CASSLGHSEGKNTIYF. CDR3 in DNA: TGTGCCAGCAGCTTAGGTCATTCGGAGGGTAAAAACACCATATATTTT.

On this clone: One junction end does not reproduce the germline sequence, and a read error may be involved. This chain joins TRBV14 and TRBJ1-1; D unclear. This CDR3 contains 15 residues. Germline CDR1 SGHDN, CDR2 FVKESK. CDR3 sequence (DNA): TGTGCCAGCAGCCAAGTACGGGGTTTGAACGCTGAAGCTTTCTTT. Amino acid sequence: CASSQVRGLNAEAFF.

The chain uses TRBV5-8 and TRBJ2-7; D ambiguous. Trimming took off 4 bases at V and 2 bases at J, with 16 bases between the two ends. This CDR3 comprises 15 residues. Looked up from germline, CDR1 is SGHTS and CDR2 is YDEGEE. This CDR3 reads CASSEVAQKAYEQYF. As DNA, the CDR3 is TGTGCCAGCAGCGAAGTAGCCCAAAAGGCCTACGAGCAGTACTTC. The variable domain in full, with the rest retrieved from reference TRBV5-8 and TRBJ2-7, is EAGVTQSPTHLIKTRGQQATLRCSPISGHTSVYWYQQALGLGLQFLLWYDEGEERNRGNFPPRFSGRQFPNYSSELNVNALELEDSALYLCASSEVAQKAYEQYFGPGTRLTVT.